What follows is one TCR beta chain and its context. The source of the sample is a study of blood T cell repertoires in COVID-19. Study summary: Acute-phase and convalescent COVID-19 samples originated in the United States, Italy and Spain. PBMCs, B-cell-depleted T cells, or T cells provided the cDNA or gDNA that made up the material.

Original handling: For nucleated cells, counts were estimated from reference gene primer amplification. Repertoires were generated with immunoSEQ multiplex PCR, while TCRdb's copy carries only in-frame clones and drops some. Clonal size and the V and J genes are those of that table, whereas D and trimming came from the DNA. The sample holds 300,000 or so clones, about 86% seen once. In germline, CDR1 is SGDLS, CDR2 YYNGEE. V shed 3 bases and J 6 bases; nucleotides not matched to a gene: 12. The CDR3 is made up of 16 amino acids. V gene TRBV9 combines with J gene TRBJ2-1, with 7 bases that match TRBD2. The sample was peripheral blood. This TCR came from a woman in her 50s with acute or convalescent COVID-19. CDR3 loop: CASSEAGGSVFNEQFF. The DNA of the CDR3 is TGTGCCAGCAGCGAGGCGGGCGGGAGCGTATTCAATGAGCAGTTCTTC.